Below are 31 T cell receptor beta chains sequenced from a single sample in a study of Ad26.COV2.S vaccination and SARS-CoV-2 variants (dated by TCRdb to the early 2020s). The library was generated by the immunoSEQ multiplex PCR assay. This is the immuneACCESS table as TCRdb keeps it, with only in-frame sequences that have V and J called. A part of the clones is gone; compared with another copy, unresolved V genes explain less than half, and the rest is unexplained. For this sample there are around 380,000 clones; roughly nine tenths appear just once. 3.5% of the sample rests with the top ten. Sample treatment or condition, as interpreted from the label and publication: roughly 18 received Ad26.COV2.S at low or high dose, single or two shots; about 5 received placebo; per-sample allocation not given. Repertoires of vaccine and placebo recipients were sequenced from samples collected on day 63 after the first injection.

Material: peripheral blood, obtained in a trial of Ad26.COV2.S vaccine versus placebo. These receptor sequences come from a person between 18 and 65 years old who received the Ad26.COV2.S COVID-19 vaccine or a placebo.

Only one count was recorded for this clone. The CDR3 nucleotides read TGTGCCAGCAGTCCCCTAAGGGCCACCGGGGAGCTGTTTTTT. Amino acids: CASSPLRATGELFF. The V call is TRBV3-1 (or the pseudogene TRBV3-2), the J call TRBJ2-2; D is unresolved. The ends were cut back, 6 bases at V and 4 bases at J, with 12 bases in the middle. The CDR3 runs 14 residues. Germline V gives CDR1 LGHDT, CDR2 YNNKEL (reference sequence).

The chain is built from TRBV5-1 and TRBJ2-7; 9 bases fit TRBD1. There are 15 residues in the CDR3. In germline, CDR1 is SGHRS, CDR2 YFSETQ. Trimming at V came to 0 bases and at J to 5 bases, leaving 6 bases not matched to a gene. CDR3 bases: TGCGCCAGCAGCTTGGCCACGGACAGGGGAAACGAGCAGTACTTC. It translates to CASSLATDRGNEQYF.

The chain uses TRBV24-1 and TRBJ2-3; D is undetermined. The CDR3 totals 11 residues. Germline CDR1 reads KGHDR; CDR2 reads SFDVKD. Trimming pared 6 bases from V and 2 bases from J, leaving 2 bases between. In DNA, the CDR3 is TGTGCCACCAGTTTCACAGATACGCAGTATTTT. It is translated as CATSFTDTQYF.

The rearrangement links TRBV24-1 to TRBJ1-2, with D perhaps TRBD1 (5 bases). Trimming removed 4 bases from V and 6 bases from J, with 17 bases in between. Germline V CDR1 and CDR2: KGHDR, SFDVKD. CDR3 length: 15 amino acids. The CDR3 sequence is CATSDPPRAPDGYTF. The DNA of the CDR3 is TGTGCCACCAGTGACCCGCCCAGGGCCCCTGATGGCTACACCTTC.

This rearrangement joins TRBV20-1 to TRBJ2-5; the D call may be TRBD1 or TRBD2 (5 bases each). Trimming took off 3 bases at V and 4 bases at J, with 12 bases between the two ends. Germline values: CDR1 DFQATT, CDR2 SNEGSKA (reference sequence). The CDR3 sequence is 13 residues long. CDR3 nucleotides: TGCAGTGCTAGTTCCGGGGCGGGAGAGACCCAGTACTTC. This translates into CSASSGAGETQYF.

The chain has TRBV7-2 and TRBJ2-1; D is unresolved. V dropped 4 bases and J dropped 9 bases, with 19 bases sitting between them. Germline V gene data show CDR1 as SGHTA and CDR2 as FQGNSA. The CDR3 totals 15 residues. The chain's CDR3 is CASSSGRTEQREQFF. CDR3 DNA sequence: TGTGCCAGCAGCTCTGGGCGAACCGAACAACGTGAGCAGTTCTTC.

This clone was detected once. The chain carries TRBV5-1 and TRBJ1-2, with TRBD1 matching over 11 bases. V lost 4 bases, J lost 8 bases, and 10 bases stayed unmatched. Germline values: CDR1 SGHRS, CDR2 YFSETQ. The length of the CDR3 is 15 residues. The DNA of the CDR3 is TGCGCCAGCAGCGAGCCGGGACAGGGGGTCGACGGCTACACCTTC. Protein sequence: CASSEPGQGVDGYTF.

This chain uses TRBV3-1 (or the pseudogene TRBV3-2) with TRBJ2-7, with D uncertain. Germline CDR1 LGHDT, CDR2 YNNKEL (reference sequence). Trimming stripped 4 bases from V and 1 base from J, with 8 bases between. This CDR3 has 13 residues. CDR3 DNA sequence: TGTGCCAGCAGCCCGGCCGGATCCTACGAGCAGTACTTC. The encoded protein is CASSPAGSYEQYF.

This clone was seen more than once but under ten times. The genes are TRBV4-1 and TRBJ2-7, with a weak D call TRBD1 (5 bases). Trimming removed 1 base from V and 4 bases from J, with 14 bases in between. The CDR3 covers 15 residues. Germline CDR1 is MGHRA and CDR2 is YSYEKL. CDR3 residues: CASSQAARVEYEQYF. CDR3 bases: TGCGCCAGCAGCCAAGCGGCCAGGGTGGAGTACGAGCAGTACTTC.

In DNA form, the CDR3 reads TGTGCCAGCTCCCCATTTAGCGGGGGGGGACAAGAGACCCAGTACTTC. Its translation: CASSPFSGGGQETQYF. The chain couples TRBV3-1 (or the pseudogene TRBV3-2) to TRBJ2-5; 11 bases agree with TRBD2. V lost 8 bases and J lost 2; bases outside the gene matches: 10. CDR1 is LGHDT and CDR2 is YNNKEL in the germline V gene (reference sequence). This CDR3 has 16 amino acids.

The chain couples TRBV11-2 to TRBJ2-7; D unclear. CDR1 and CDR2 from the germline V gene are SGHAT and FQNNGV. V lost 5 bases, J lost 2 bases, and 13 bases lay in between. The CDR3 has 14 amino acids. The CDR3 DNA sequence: TGTGCCAGCAGCACGCAGACCGGCCCCTACGAGCAGTACTTC. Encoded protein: CASSTQTGPYEQYF.

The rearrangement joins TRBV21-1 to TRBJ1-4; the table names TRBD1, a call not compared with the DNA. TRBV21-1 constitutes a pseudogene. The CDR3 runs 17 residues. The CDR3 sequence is CAFNHRGPGQGLGKLFF. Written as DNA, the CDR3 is TGTGCCTTCAATCACAGGGGGCCTGGTCAAGGTTTAGGAAAACTGTTTTTT.

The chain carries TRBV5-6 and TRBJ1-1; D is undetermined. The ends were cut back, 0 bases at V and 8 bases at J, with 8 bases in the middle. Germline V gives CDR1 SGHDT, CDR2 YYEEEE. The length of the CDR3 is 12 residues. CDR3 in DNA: TGTGCCAGCAGCTTGGTAGGCAGGGAAGCTTTCTTT. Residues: CASSLVGREAFF. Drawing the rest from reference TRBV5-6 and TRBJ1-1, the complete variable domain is DAGVTQSPTHLIKTRGQQVTLRCSPKSGHDTVSWYQQALGQGPQFIFQYYEEEERQRGNFPDRFSGHQFPNYSSELNVNALLLGDSALYLCASSLVGREAFFGQGTRLTVV.

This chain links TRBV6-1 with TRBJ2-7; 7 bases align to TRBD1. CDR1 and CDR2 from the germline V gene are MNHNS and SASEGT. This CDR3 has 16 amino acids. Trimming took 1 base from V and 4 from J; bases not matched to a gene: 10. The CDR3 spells CASSEVRGLPQYEQYF. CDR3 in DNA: TGTGCCAGCAGTGAAGTTAGGGGGCTCCCCCAGTACGAGCAGTACTTC.

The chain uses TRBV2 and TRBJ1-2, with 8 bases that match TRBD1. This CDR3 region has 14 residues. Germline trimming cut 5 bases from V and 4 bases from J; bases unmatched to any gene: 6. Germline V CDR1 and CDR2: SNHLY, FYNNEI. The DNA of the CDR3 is TGTGCCAGCAGTTCAGGACAGGGAACCTATGGCTACACCTTC. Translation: CASSSGQGTYGYTF.

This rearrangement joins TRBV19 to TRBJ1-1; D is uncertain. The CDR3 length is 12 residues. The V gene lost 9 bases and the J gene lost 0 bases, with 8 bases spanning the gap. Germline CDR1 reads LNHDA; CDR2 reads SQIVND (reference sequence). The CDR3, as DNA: TGTGCCAGCCTCGACGTGAACACTGAAGCTTTCTTT. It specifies CASLDVNTEAFF.

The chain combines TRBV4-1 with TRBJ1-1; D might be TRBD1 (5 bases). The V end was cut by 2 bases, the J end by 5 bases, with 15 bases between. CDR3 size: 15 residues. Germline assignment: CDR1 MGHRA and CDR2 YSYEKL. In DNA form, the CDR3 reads TGCGCCAGCAGCCAACGGGACGGGATTGGGACTGAAGCTTTCTTT. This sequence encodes CASSQRDGIGTEAFF.

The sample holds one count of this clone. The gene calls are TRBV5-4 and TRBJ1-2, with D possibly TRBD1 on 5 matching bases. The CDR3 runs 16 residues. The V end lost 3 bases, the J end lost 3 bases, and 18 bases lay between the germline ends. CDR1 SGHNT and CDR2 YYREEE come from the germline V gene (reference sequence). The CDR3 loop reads CASSSSWGTSDYGYTF. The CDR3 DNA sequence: TGTGCCAGCAGCTCGAGTTGGGGGACCTCGGACTATGGCTACACCTTC.

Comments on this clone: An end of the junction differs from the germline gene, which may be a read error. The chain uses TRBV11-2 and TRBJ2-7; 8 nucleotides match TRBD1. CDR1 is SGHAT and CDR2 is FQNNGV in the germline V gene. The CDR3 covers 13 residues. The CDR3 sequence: CASRLGQGYEQYF. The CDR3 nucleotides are TGTGCCAGCAGGTTAGGACAGGGCTACGAGCAGTACTTC.

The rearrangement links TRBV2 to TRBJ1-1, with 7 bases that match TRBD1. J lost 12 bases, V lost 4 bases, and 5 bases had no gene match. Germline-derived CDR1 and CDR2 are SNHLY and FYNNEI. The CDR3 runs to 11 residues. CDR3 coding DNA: TGTGCCAGCAGTGCGTACAGGGGAACTTTCTTT. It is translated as CASSAYRGTFF.

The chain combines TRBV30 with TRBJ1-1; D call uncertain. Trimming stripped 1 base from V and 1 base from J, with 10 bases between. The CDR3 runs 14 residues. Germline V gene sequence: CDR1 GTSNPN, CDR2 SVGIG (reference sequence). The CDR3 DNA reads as TGTGCCTGGAGTGGAGGCAGCACGAACACTGAAGCTTTCTTT. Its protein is CAWSGGSTNTEAFF.

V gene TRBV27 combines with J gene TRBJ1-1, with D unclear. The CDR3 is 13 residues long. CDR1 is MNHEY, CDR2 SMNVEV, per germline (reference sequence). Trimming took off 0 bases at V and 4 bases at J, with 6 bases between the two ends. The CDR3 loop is CASSLSDGTEAFF. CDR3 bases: TGTGCCAGCAGTTTATCCGACGGCACTGAAGCTTTCTTT.

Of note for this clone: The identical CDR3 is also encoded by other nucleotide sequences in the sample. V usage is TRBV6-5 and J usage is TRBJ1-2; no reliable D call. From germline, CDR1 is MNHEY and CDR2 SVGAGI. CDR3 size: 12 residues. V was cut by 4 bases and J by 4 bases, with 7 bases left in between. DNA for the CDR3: TGTGCCAGCAGTTTGGGAGGCTATGGCTACACCTTC. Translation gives CASSLGGYGYTF.

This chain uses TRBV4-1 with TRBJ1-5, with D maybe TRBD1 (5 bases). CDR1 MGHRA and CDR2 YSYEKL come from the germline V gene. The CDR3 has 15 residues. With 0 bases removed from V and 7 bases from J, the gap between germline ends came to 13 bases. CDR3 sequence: CASSQDWFQGQPQHF. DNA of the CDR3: TGCGCCAGCAGCCAAGATTGGTTTCAGGGACAGCCCCAGCATTTT.

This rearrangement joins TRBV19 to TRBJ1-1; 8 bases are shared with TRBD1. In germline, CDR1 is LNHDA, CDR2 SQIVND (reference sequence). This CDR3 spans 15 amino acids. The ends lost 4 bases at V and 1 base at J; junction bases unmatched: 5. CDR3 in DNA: TGTGCCAGTAGTAGAGGAGACAGGGGGAACACTGAAGCTTTCTTT. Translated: CASSRGDRGNTEAFF. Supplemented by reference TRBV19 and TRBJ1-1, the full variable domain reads DGGITQSPKYLFRKEGQNVTLSCEQNLNHDAMYWYRQDPGQGLRLIYYSQIVNDFQKGDIAEGYSVSREKKESFPLTVTSAQKNPTAFYLCASSRGDRGNTEAFFGQGTRLTVV.

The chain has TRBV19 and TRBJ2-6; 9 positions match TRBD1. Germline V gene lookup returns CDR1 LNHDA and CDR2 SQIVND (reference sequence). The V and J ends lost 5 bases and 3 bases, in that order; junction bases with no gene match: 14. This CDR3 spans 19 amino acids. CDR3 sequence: CASSRTPGQGRSGANVLTF. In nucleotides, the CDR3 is TGTGCCAGTAGTCGTACTCCGGGACAGGGACGTAGTGGGGCCAACGTCCTGACTTTC. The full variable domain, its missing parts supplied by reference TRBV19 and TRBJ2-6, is DGGITQSPKYLFRKEGQNVTLSCEQNLNHDAMYWYRQDPGQGLRLIYYSQIVNDFQKGDIAEGYSVSREKKESFPLTVTSAQKNPTAFYLCASSRTPGQGRSGANVLTFGAGSRLTVL.

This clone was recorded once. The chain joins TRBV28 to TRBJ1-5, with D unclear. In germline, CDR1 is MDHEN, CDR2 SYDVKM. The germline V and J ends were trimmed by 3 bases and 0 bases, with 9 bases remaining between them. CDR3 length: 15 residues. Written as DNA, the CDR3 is TGTGCCAGCAGTTTCTCAGGTTATAGCAATCAGCCCCAGCATTTT. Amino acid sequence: CASSFSGYSNQPQHF.

Written as DNA, the CDR3 is TGTGCCAGCAGCCAAGTGGCCTACGAGCAGTACTTC. Encoded protein: CASSQVAYEQYF. V gene TRBV3-1 (or the pseudogene TRBV3-2) combines with J gene TRBJ2-7; D uncertain. The CDR3 spans 12 residues. Per germline, CDR1 LGHDT and CDR2 YNNKEL (reference sequence). Trimming stripped 1 base from V and 2 bases from J, with 3 bases between.

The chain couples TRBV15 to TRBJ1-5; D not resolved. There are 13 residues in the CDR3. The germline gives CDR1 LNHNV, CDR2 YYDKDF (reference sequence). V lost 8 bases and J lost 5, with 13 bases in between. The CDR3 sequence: CATSGERHQPQHF. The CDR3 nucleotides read TGTGCCACCTCAGGAGAGCGGCATCAGCCCCAGCATTTT.

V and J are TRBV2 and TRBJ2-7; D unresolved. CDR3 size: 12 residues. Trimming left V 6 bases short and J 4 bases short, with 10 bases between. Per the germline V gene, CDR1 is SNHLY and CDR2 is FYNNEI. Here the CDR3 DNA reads TGTGCCAGCAGCCCCTCTCAGTACGAGCAGTACTTC. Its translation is CASSPSQYEQYF.

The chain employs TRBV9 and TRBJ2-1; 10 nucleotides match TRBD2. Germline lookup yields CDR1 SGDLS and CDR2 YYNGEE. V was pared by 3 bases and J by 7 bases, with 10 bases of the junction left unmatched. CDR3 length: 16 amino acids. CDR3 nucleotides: TGTGCCAGCAGCGCCCCCCTCAGCGGGGGGGGAAATGAGCAGTTCTTC. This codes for CASSAPLSGGGNEQFF.